This record concerns one TCR beta chain sequence. The CDR3 totals 12 residues. In germline, CDR1 is DFQATT, CDR2 SNEGSKA (reference sequence). Trimming shortened V by 4 bases and J by 7 bases, and 14 bases separated the two germline ends. The sample originates from a study of CD8 T cells in Susac syndrome. RNA amounts of roughly 0.5 to 1 ug underwent reverse transcription with random hexamers. The TCR beta CDR3 was amplified by immunoSEQ multiplex PCR across 54 Vbeta, 13 Jbeta. In TCRdb, the immunoSEQ multiplex PCR reads were re-called with MiXCR into one record per CDR3 protein. The table lists 200,000 or so distinct CDR3 sequences, roughly 95% of them singletons.

The sequenced sample consisted of CD4+ T cells from PBMCs. The origin of this receptor is a human donor with multiple sclerosis. This chain links TRBV20-1 with TRBJ2-7; either TRBD1 or TRBD2 may fit D (5 bases each). CDR3 nucleotide sequence: TGCAGTGCTATCGGGACCCCTAAGGAGCAGTACTTC. It is translated as CSAIGTPKEQYF.